This TCR beta chain stems from a study of cytomegalovirus exposure and HLA in healthy donors. Study outcomes and limitations: Altogether, 164 TCR beta chains were recorded as cytomegalovirus-associated. In a later analysis, a genetic analysis reported fewer productive-TCR N-insertions in an Asian-associated ancestry cluster than the cohort average.

The PCR made use of 60 Vbeta and 13 Jbeta primers. Under the authors' procedure: A later analysis counted tens of millions of unique TCR beta chains, some 11 million shared. Profiling relied on immunoSEQ multiplex PCR, and the TCRdb table lists in-frame clones only, not all of them. The V and J calls and clone size are taken from that table; D and trimming were inferred from the DNA. The table includes about 160,000 clones, 65% to 90% detected once. Worth noting for this clone: The antigen is unknown. Other DNA sequences in this specimen translate into the identical CDR3.

V was pared by 5 bases and J by 2 bases, with 2 bases of the junction left unmatched. CDR1 and CDR2 from the germline V gene are LNHDA and SQIVND (reference sequence). This CDR3 comprises 14 residues. The rearrangement joins TRBV19 to TRBJ2-7, with TRBD1 identical over 11 bases. The TCR was taken from a man aged 45-60 years in good health and CMV-seropositive. Sequencing input: PBMCs. For the CDR3, the DNA is TGTGCCAGTAGTGAGGGACAGGGGGCCTACGAGCAGTACTTC. Translated: CASSEGQGAYEQYF.